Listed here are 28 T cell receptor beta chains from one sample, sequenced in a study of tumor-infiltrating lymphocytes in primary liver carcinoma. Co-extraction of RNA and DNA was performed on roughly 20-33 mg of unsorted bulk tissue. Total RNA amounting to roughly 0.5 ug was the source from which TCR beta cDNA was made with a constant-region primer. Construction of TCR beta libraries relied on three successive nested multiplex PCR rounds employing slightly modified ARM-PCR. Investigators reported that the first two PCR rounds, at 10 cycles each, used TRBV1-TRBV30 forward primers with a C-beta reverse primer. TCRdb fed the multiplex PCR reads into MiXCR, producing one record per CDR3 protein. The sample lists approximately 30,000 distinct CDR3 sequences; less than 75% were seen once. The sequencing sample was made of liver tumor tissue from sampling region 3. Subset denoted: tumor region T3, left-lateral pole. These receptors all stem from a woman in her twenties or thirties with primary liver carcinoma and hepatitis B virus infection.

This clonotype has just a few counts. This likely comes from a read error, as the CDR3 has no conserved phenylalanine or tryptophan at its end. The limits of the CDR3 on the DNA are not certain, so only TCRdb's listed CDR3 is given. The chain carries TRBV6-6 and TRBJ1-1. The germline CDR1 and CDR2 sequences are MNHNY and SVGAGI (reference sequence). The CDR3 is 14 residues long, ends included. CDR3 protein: CASSPAARNTEAIL.

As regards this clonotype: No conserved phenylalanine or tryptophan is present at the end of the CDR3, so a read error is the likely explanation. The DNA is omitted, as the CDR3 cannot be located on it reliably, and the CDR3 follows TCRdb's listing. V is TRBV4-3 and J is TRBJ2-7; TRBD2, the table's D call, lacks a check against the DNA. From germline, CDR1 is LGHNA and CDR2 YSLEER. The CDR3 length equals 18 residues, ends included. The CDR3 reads CASSQAVTGGHISYEQHL.

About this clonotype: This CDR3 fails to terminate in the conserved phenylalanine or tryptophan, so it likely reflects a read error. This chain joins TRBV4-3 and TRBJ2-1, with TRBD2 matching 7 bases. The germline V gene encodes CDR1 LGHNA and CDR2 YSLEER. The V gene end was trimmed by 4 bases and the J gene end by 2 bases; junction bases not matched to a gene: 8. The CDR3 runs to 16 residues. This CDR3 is CASSPDRDYAYNEQFL. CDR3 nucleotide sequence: TGCGCCAGCAGCCCTGATCGGGACTACGCCTACAATGAGCAGTTCTTA.

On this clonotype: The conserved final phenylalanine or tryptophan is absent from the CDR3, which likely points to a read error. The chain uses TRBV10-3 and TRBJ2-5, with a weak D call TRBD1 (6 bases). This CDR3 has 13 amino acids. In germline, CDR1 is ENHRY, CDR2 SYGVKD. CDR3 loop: CATSGTTGETQYL. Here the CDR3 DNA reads TGTGCAACCAGTGGGACAACAGGGGAGACCCAGTACTTG.

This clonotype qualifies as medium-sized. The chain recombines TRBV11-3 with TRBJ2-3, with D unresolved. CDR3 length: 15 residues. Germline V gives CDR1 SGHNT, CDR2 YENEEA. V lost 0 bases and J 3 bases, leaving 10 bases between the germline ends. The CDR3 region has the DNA TGTGCCAGCAGCTTAGATCGACATACTACAGATACGCAGTATTTT. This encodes CASSLDRHTTDTQYF.

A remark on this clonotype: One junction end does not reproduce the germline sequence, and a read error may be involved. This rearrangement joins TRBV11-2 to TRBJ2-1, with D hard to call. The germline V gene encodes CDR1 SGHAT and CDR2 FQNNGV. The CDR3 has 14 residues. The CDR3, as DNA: TGTGCCAGCACCCTGACCCCCATCGGCAATGAGCGGTTCTTC. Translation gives CASTLTPIGNERFF.

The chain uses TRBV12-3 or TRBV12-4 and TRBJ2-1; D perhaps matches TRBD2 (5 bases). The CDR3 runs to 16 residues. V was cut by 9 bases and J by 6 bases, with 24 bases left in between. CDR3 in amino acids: CASWQGGRESLNEQFF. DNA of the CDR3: TGTGCCAGTTGGCAAGGAGGAAGGGAGAGCCTCAATGAGCAGTTCTTC.

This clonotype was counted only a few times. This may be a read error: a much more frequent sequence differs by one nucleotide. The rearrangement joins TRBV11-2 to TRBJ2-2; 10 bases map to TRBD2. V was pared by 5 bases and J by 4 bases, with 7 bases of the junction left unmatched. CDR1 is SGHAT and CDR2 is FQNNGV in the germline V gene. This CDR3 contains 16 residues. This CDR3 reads CASSLLAGVSTGELFF. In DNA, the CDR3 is TGTGCCAGCAGCCTCCTAGCGGGAGTGAGCACCGGGGAGCTGTTTTTT.

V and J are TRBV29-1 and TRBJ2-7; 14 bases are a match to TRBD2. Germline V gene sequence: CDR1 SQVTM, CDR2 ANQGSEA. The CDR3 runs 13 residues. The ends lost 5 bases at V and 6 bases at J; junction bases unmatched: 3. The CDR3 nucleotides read TGCAGCGTTAGACTAGCGGGAGGGCGCGAGCAGTACTTC. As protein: CSVRLAGGREQYF.

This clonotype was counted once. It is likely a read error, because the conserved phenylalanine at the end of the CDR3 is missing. CDR3 in amino acids: CASCASGAENEQFS. CDR3 nucleotide sequence: TGTGCCAGCTGCGCTAGCGGGGCAGAAAATGAGCAGTTCTCC. This chain joins TRBV11-3 and TRBJ2-1; 9 bases are shared with TRBD2. The CDR3 extends over 14 amino acids. J was trimmed by 7 bases and V by 8 bases; bases with no gene match: 9. Germline lookup yields CDR1 SGHNT and CDR2 YENEEA.

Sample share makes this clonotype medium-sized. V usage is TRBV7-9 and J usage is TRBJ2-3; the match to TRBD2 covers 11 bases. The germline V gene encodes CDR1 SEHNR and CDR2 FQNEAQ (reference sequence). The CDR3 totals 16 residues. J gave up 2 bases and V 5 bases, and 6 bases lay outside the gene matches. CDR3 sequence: CASSLLLAGATDTQYF. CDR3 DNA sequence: TGTGCCAGCAGCCTATTACTAGCGGGAGCCACAGATACGCAGTATTTT.

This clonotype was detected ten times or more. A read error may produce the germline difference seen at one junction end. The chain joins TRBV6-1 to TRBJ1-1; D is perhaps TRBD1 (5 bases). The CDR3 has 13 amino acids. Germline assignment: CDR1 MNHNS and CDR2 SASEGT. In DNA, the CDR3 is TGTGCCAGCGGTGTCAGGGAGAACACTGAAGCCTTCTTT. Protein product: CASGVRENTEAFF.

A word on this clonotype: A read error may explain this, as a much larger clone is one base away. Here the CDR3 reads CASSRPFPREPSYEQYF. The CDR3 coding sequence is TGTGCCAGCAGCCGGCCCTTTCCCCGGGAGCCCTCCTACGAGCAGTACTTC. The chain joins TRBV5-6 to TRBJ2-7, with a possible D match to TRBD2 (6 bases). V gave up 4 bases and J gave up 0 bases, with 20 bases separating them. Looked up from germline, CDR1 is SGHDT and CDR2 is YYEEEE. CDR3 length: 17 amino acids.

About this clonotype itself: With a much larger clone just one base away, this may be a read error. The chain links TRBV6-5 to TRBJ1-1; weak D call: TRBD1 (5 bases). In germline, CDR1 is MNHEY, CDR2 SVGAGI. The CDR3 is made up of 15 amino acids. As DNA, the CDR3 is TGTGCCAGCAGTTACTCCCCGGTTCCGGACACTGCAGCTTTCTTT. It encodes CASSYSPVPDTAAFF.

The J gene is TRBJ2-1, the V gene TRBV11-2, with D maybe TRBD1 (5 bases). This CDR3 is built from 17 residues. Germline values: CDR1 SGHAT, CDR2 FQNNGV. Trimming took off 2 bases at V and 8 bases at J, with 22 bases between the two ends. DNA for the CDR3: TGTGCCAGCAGCTTAACCCCGACAGAGTTCTTCAATGATGAGCAGTTCTTC. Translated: CASSLTPTEFFNDEQFF.

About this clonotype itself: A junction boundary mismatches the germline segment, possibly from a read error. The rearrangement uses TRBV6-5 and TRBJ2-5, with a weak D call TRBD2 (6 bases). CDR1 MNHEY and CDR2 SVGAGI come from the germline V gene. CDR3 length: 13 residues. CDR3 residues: CASSTDGGLTHYF. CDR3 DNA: TGTGCCAGCAGTACCGACGGGGGACTGACCCATTACTTC.

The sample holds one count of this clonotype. The CDR3 reads CASGLDPEPDTQYF. CDR3 in DNA: TGTGCCAGTGGCTTGGACCCGGAGCCCGATACGCAGTATTTT. The chain joins TRBV11-2 to TRBJ2-3; D is unresolved. The V end lost 9 bases, the J end lost 6 bases, and 19 bases lay between the germline ends. Germline CDR1 is SGHAT and CDR2 is FQNNGV. The CDR3 totals 14 residues.

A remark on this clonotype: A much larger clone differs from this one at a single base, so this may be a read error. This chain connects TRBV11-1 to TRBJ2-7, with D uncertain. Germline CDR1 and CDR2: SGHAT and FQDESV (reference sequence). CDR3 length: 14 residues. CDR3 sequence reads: CAGSPGRRFYEQYF. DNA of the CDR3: TGTGCCGGCAGCCCTGGACGGCGATTCTACGAGCAGTACTTC.

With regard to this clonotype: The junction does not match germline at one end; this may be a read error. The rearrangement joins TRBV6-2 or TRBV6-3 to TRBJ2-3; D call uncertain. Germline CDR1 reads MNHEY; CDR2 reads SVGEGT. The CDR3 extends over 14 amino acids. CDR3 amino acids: CACSLSETTDTQYF. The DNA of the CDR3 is TGTGCCTGCAGTTTATCGGAAACTACAGATACGCAGTACTTT.

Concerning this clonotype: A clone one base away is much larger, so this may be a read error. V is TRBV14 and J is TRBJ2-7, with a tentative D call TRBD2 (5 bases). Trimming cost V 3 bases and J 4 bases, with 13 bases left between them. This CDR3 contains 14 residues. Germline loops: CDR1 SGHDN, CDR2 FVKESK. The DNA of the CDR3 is TGTGCCAGCAGCCACCAGGACTTTGGGTACGAGCAGTACTTC. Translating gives CASSHQDFGYEQYF. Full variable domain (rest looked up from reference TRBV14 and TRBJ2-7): EAGVTQFPSHSVIEKGQTVTLRCDPISGHDNLYWYRRVMGKEIKFLLHFVKESKQDESGMPNNRFLAERTGGTYSTLKVQPAELEDSGVYFCASSHQDFGYEQYFGPGTRLTVT.

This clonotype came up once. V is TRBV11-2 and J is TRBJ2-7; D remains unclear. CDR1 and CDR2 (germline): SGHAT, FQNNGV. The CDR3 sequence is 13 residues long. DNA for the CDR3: TGTATCAGCAGCTTAGATAATAACAGCGAGCAGTACTTC. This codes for CISSLDNNSEQYF.

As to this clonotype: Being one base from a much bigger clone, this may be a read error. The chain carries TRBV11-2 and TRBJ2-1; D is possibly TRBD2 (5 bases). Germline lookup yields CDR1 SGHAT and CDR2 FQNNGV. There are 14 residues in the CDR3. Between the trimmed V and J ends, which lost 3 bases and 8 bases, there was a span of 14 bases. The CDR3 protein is CASSLSSLGYEQFF. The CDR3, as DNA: TGTGCCAGCAGCTTGTCTAGCTTGGGGTATGAGCAGTTCTTC.

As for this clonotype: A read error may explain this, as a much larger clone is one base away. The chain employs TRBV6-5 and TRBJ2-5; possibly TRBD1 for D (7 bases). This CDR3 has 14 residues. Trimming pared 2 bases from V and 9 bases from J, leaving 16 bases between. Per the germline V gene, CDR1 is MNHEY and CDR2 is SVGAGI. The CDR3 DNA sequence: TGTGCCAGCAGTTACCCCAGCAGGGGGGAGGCCCAGTACTTC. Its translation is CASSYPSRGEAQYF.

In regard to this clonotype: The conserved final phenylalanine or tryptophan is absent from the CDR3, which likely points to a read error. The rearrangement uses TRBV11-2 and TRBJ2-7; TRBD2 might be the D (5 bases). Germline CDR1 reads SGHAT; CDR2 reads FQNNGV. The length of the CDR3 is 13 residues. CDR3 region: CASSLESRAEQYL. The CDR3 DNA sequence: TGTGCCAGTAGCTTAGAGTCGAGGGCCGAGCAGTACTTA.

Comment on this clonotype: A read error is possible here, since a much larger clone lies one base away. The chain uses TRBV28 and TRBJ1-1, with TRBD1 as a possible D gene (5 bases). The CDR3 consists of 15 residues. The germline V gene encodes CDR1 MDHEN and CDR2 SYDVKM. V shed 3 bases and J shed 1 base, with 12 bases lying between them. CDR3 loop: CASSFQSRGNTEAFF. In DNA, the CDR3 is TGTGCCAGCAGTTTTCAATCTAGGGGGAACACTGAAGCTTTCTTT.

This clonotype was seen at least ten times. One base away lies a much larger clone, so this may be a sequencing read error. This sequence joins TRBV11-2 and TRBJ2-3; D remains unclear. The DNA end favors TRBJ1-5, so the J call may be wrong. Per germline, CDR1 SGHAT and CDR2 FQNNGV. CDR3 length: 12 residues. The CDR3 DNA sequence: TGTGCCAGCAGCCCCTGGGCGGATACGCAGCATTTT. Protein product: CASSPWADTQHF.

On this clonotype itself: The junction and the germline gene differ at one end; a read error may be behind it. The CDR3 DNA reads TGTGCCAGCAGTACCCCTCTAGCGGGAGGATACAATGAGGAGTTCTTC. It specifies CASSTPLAGGYNEEFF. The chain joins TRBV11-2 to TRBJ2-1; 11 nucleotides agree with TRBD2. Germline V gene data show CDR1 as SGHAT and CDR2 as FQNNGV. The CDR3 runs to 16 residues.

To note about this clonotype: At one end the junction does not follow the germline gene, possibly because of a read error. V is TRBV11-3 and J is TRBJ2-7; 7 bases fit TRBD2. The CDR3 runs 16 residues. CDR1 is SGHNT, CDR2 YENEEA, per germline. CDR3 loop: CANSRRLAGASYVQYF. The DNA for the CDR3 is TGTGCCAACAGCCGGCGACTAGCTGGAGCTTCCTACGTGCAGTACTTC.